Shown below are 22 T cell receptor beta chains from a single sample sequenced in a study of tumor-infiltrating lymphocytes in primary liver carcinoma. A primer matching the constant region was used to make TCR beta cDNA from approximately 500 ng of total RNA. Three-round nested multiplex PCR performed with slightly modified ARM-PCR produced the TCR beta libraries. Each of the first two PCR rounds ran roughly 9 cycles with TRBV1-TRBV30 forward and C-beta reverse primers. TCRdb reanalysed the multiplex PCR reads using MiXCR and keeps one entry per CDR3 protein. The sample carries some 190,000 distinct CDR3 sequences, approximately 86% recorded once. Taking about 20-31 mg of unsorted bulk tissue, the authors co-extracted RNA and DNA. The sequenced material came from tumor tissue from primary liver carcinoma. The receptors were sampled from a man aged 35-49 years with primary liver carcinoma and hepatitis B virus infection.

The sample holds a few counts of this clonotype. This may come from a read error, since a much larger clone is one base off. The chain couples TRBV30 to TRBJ1-1; D uncertain. The V end lost 4 bases, the J end lost 5 bases, and 14 bases lay between the germline ends. CDR1 is GTSNPN and CDR2 is SVGIG in the germline V gene (reference sequence). The CDR3 is made up of 13 amino acids. Written as DNA, the CDR3 is TGTGCCTGGACGGTTTGGACGAAGACTGAAGCTTTCTTT. This codes for CAWTVWTKTEAFF.

The chain uses TRBV6-1 and TRBJ2-1; weak D call: TRBD1 (6 bases). The CDR3 is 12 residues long. CDR1 and CDR2 from the germline V gene are MNHNS and SASEGT. V lost 11 bases and J 12 bases, leaving 20 bases between the germline ends. CDR3 loop: CAGNEAQGRQFF. The CDR3 region has the DNA TGTGCCGGCAATGAAGCGCAGGGGAGGCAGTTCTTC.

With regard to this clonotype: A read error may account for a junction end that differs from germline. The rearrangement links TRBV30 to TRBJ2-3; 10 bases align to TRBD2. This CDR3 is built from 14 residues. Germline V gene data show CDR1 as GTSNPN and CDR2 as SVGIG (reference sequence). The CDR3 nucleotides read TGTGCCTGGCTGACTAGCGGGTTCACAGGTACGCAGTATTTT. This codes for CAWLTSGFTGTQYF.

The sample holds one count of this clonotype. At one boundary the junction diverges from the germline segment, which might be a read error. This rearrangement joins TRBV11-2 to TRBJ1-4; a possible D gene is TRBD1 (5 bases). The V gene's germline CDR1 is SGHAT and CDR2 FQNNGV. The CDR3 runs to 15 residues. This CDR3 reads CASNPTGWANEKLFF. In nucleotides, the CDR3 is TGTGCCAGCAACCCTACAGGATGGGCTAATGAAAAACTATTTTTT.

Worth noting for this clonotype: An end of the junction differs from the germline gene, which may be a read error. This sequence joins TRBV5-5 and TRBJ1-1; D remains ambiguous. CDR3 size: 13 residues. Germline V gene lookup returns CDR1 SGHKS and CDR2 YYEKEE (reference sequence). Here the CDR3 reads CASSHRENTEAYF. CDR3 sequence (DNA): TGTGCCAGCAGTCATAGGGAGAACACTGAAGCTTACTTT.

As for this clonotype: One junction end does not reproduce the germline sequence, and a read error may be involved. The chain combines TRBV11-3 with TRBJ2-2; weak D call: TRBD2 (5 bases). The CDR3 sequence is 15 residues long. Germline V gene data show CDR1 as SGHNT and CDR2 as YENEEA. The CDR3 region is CASSTRTGNTWELFF. CDR3 nucleotides: TGTGCCAGCAGCACCCGTACGGGGAACACCTGGGAGCTGTTTTTT.

In the case of this clonotype: The missing conserved phenylalanine or tryptophan at the end of this CDR3 makes a read error likely. The rearrangement links TRBV11-2 to TRBJ2-2; 9 bases are shared with TRBD2. The CDR3 spans 14 residues. CDR1 is SGHAT, CDR2 FQNNGV, per germline. CDR3 bases: TGTGCCTGCAGCAATAGCGGGAGCCACGGGGAGCTGTTTATT. It specifies CACSNSGSHGELFI.

For this clonotype: One end of the junction varies from germline; a read error may be responsible. V is TRBV6-5 and J is TRBJ2-2; 13 positions match TRBD2. CDR1 MNHEY and CDR2 SVGAGI come from the germline V gene. This CDR3 has 16 amino acids. The CDR3: CASNYLTSGRRGELFF. The DNA for the CDR3 is TGTGCCAGCAATTACCTGACTAGCGGGAGGCGCGGGGAGCTGTTTTTT.

Worth noting for this clonotype: Sequence at one end of the junction differs from germline and may be a read error. CDR3 sequence: CTSKSGLAGTDTQYF. The CDR3 coding sequence is TGTACCAGCAAATCAGGACTAGCGGGAACGGATACGCAGTATTTT. The rearrangement uses TRBV6-5 and TRBJ2-3; 12 positions agree with TRBD2. The CDR3 has 15 residues. Looked up from germline, CDR1 is MNHEY and CDR2 is SVGAGI.

This clonotype was recorded many times. The J gene is TRBJ2-1, the V gene TRBV5-1; 12 nucleotides align to TRBD2. Trimming at V came to 0 bases and at J to 14 bases, leaving 3 bases not matched to a gene. Germline V CDR1 and CDR2: SGHRS, YFSETQ. The CDR3 spans 13 residues. CDR3 loop: CASSLGLAGEEFF. The DNA of the CDR3 is TGCGCCAGCAGCTTGGGACTAGCGGGAGAGGAGTTCTTC. The full variable domain, rest sourced from reference TRBV5-1 and TRBJ2-1, is KAGVTQTPRYLIKTRGQQVTLSCSPISGHRSVSWYQQTPGQGLQFLFEYFSETQRNKGNFPGRFSGRQFSNSRSEMNVSTLELGDSALYLCASSLGLAGEEFFGPGTRLTVL.

To note about this clonotype: The junction departs from the called germline gene at one end, perhaps through a read error. V gene TRBV6-2 or TRBV6-3 combines with J gene TRBJ1-5; TRBD1 might be the D (6 bases). The germline CDR1 and CDR2 sequences are MNHEY and SVGEGT. This CDR3 has 16 amino acids. The CDR3 region has the DNA TGTGTCAGCAGCTCGGGGGACACGCCACGAGGTCAGCCCCAACATTTT. Amino acids: CVSSSGDTPRGQPQHF.

Turning to this clonotype: At one boundary the junction diverges from the germline segment, which might be a read error. The CDR3 nucleotides read TGTGTCAGCAGCAGGACGGACGAGTACCGAGAGACCCAGTACTTC. Protein: CVSSRTDEYRETQYF. The chain couples TRBV4-2 to TRBJ2-5; D not resolved. This CDR3 has 15 amino acids. Germline CDR1 is LGHNA and CDR2 is YNFKEQ.

A note on this clonotype: Its ends do not fully match the called genes, so a read error is possible. This chain joins TRBV28 and TRBJ1-1, with 10 bases identical to TRBD1. The length of the CDR3 is 15 residues. From germline, CDR1 is MDHEN and CDR2 SYDVKM. The CDR3 nucleotides read TGTACCAGCAGTACGCCGGGACAGGGGTATACTGAAGCTTTCTTT. It translates to CTSSTPGQGYTEAFF.

This clonotype has a single count. Germline and junction disagree at one end, which may indicate a read error. This sequence joins TRBV29-1 and TRBJ2-2; TRBD1 might be the D (6 bases). CDR1 and CDR2 from the germline V gene are SQVTM and ANQGSEA. The CDR3 spans 14 residues. The CDR3 DNA is TGCAGCGTTGATTCAGGGGTGAACACCAGGGAACTGTTTTTT. It is translated as CSVDSGVNTRELFF.

This sequence joins TRBV29-1 and TRBJ2-7, with D uncertain. CDR3 length equals 13 residues. Germline values: CDR1 SQVTM, CDR2 ANQGSEA. The CDR3 bases are TGCGGCGCCCGAAACACATGGGCCTACGAGCAGTACTTC. This gives the protein CGARNTWAYEQYF.

Many counts were recorded for this clonotype. The rearrangement joins TRBV7-9 to TRBJ2-5; D uncertain. This CDR3 has 12 residues. Germline CDR1 and CDR2: SEHNR and FQNEAQ (reference sequence). The V end lost 5 bases, the J end lost 5 bases, and 9 bases lay between the germline ends. CDR3 coding DNA: TGTGCCAGCAGCATCACCCCGGAGACCCAGTACTTC. Translating it yields CASSITPETQYF.

V usage is TRBV5-5 and J usage is TRBJ2-1; tentatively, D is TRBD1 (6 bases). Between the trimmed V and J ends, which lost 10 bases and 3 bases, there was a span of 23 bases. CDR3 length: 16 residues. Germline values: CDR1 SGHKS, CDR2 YYEKEE (reference sequence). The CDR3, as DNA: TGTGCCGGCGGACCACGGACAGCCGGGAACTACAATGAGCAGTTCTTC. It specifies CAGGPRTAGNYNEQFF.

About this clonotype: A junction boundary mismatches the germline segment, possibly from a read error. The chain has TRBV6-5 and TRBJ2-7, with TRBD2 identical over 8 bases. CDR3 length equals 15 residues. CDR1 and CDR2 from the germline V gene are MNHEY and SVGAGI. CDR3 in amino acids: CVSSSPSGRSHEHYF. CDR3 nucleotides: TGTGTCAGCAGTTCCCCCAGCGGGAGATCCCACGAGCATTACTTC.

Comment on this clonotype: Mismatch with germline at one junction end may stem from a read error. The chain couples TRBV11-2 to TRBJ2-7, with 15 positions matching TRBD2. The CDR3 is 17 residues long. CDR1 is SGHAT, CDR2 FQNNGV, per germline. The CDR3 loop is CTSRQGLAGGWSYEQYF. As DNA, the CDR3 is TGTACCAGTAGACAAGGACTAGCGGGAGGGTGGTCCTACGAGCAATACTTC. The complete variable domain, with remaining parts taken from reference TRBV11-2 and TRBJ2-7, reads EAGVAQSPRYKIIEKRQSVAFWCNPISGHATLYWYQQILGQGPKLLIQFQNNGVVDDSQLPKDRFSAERLKGVDSTLKIQPAKLEDSAVYLCTSRQGLAGGWSYEQYFGPGTRLTVT.

A note on this clonotype: The conserved phenylalanine or tryptophan normally closing the CDR3 is absent here, so this likely arose from a read error. The chain is built from TRBV5-8 and TRBJ2-3; D possibly uses TRBD1 or TRBD2 (5 bases each). The length of the CDR3 is 15 residues. The V end was cut by 9 bases, the J end by 2 bases, with 19 bases between. In germline, CDR1 is SGHTS, CDR2 YDEGEE. CDR3 in DNA: TGTGCCACTACCCTGGGGGAGCGTAACACAGATACGCAGTATCTT. It yields the protein CATTLGERNTDTQYL.

Concerning this clonotype: One end of the junction is discordant with germline, which a read error may explain. The chain links TRBV6-1 to TRBJ2-1; possibly TRBD2 for D (6 bases). Germline V gene data show CDR1 as MNHNS and CDR2 as SASEGT. This CDR3 is built from 15 residues. As DNA, the CDR3 is TGTGCCAGCACTACCGGGATTAGCGGCCAATGGGAGCAGTTATTC. This gives the protein CASTTGISGQWEQLF.

This clonotype was detected a few times. At one boundary the junction diverges from the germline segment, which might be a read error. V usage is TRBV29-1 and J usage is TRBJ2-2; 11 bases are a match to TRBD2. The CDR3 sequence is 15 residues long. CDR1 and CDR2 from the germline V gene are SQVTM and ANQGSEA. CDR3 coding DNA: TGCAGCGTTGTACTAGCGGGAGTTTACACCGGGGAGCTCTTTTTT. It codes for CSVVLAGVYTGELFF.